Listed here are 15 T cell receptor beta chains from one sample, sequenced in a study of lymphopenia after photon versus proton radiotherapy (dated by TCRdb to about 2019). Library preparation was by the immunoSEQ multiplex PCR assay. TCRdb took over this immuneACCESS table, retaining in-frame rearrangements with V and J assigned. Such tables are incomplete; in checked studies, under half of the missing clones stem from an unresolved V gene, and the remainder is unexplained. Within this sample are 25,000 or so clones, with more than 70% of them counted one time only. The ten biggest clones cover roughly 5.2% of the sample. The specimen comprised peripheral blood, sampled from a patient treated with photon-based radiotherapy. The receptor source for this set is a man younger than 45 with gastric cancer.

This chain links TRBV5-1 with TRBJ2-2; D is perhaps TRBD1 (6 bases). This CDR3 is 15 amino acids long. Germline V gene lookup returns CDR1 SGHRS and CDR2 YFSETQ. V lost 6 bases and J 0 bases, leaving 12 bases between the germline ends. The CDR3 nucleotides are TGCGCCAGCAAACTAACAGGGTCGAACACCGGGGAGCTGTTTTTT. This encodes CASKLTGSNTGELFF. Full variable domain (rest looked up from reference TRBV5-1 and TRBJ2-2): KAGVTQTPRYLIKTRGQQVTLSCSPISGHRSVSWYQQTPGQGLQFLFEYFSETQRNKGNFPGRFSGRQFSNSRSEMNVSTLELGDSALYLCASKLTGSNTGELFFGEGSRLTVL.

The CDR3, as DNA: TGTGCCAGAAGCGTTCGGGATCAGGGCAATCAGCCCCAGCATTTT. This encodes CARSVRDQGNQPQHF. The gene calls are TRBV5-3 and TRBJ1-5, with D uncertain. TRBV5-3 is classed as an ORF, of uncertain function. The CDR3 sequence is 15 residues long. Trimming removed 4 bases at V and 2 bases at J, with 13 bases between.

The chain carries TRBV5-4 and TRBJ2-2, with 9 bases aligning to TRBD1. Germline V lookup: CDR1 SGHNT, CDR2 YYREEE (reference sequence). The CDR3 has 14 amino acids. The V gene end was trimmed by 4 bases and the J gene end by 3 bases; junction bases not matched to a gene: 1. The CDR3 sequence: CASSRDRDTGELFF. CDR3 in DNA: TGTGCCAGCAGCCGGGACAGGGACACCGGGGAGCTGTTTTTT.

V gene TRBV5-4 combines with J gene TRBJ2-4, with D uncertain. CDR1 and CDR2 from the germline V gene are SGHNT and YYREEE (reference sequence). Trimming removed 1 base from V and 6 bases from J, with 11 bases in between. The CDR3 has 14 residues. CDR3 in DNA: TGTGCCAGCAGCTTGCGGGCAGAGAGAAACATTCAGTACTTC. It specifies CASSLRAERNIQYF.

The gene calls are TRBV7-9 and TRBJ1-2, with D tentatively TRBD1 (6 bases). The CDR3 has 15 residues. Deletions cut 4 bases from V and 4 bases from J, with 16 bases between. CDR1 is SEHNR, CDR2 FQNEAQ, per germline (reference sequence). CDR3 residues: CASSSLGGEVYGYTF. The CDR3 DNA follows: TGTGCCAGCAGCTCCCTAGGGGGGGAAGTCTATGGCTACACCTTC.

The rearrangement joins TRBV7-2 to TRBJ2-2; D not certain. Looked up from germline, CDR1 is SGHTA and CDR2 is FQGNSA. The CDR3 has 13 residues. V was pared by 3 bases and J by 3 bases, with 5 bases between. The CDR3 sequence is CASSFTDTGELFF. The CDR3, as DNA: TGTGCCAGCAGCTTTACGGACACCGGGGAGCTGTTTTTT.

This clone came up once. The chain links TRBV6-9 to TRBJ1-1; 7 bases fit TRBD1. The trim removed 6 bases at V and 3 bases at J, leaving 10 bases unmatched. There are 15 residues in the CDR3. Germline V gene data show CDR1 as MNHGY and CDR2 as SVAAGI. Here the CDR3 DNA reads TGTGCCAGCAGCCCCAGGGGGGGGGAGGACACTGAAGCTTTCTTT. The encoded protein is CASSPRGGEDTEAFF.

A single count supports this clone. The rearrangement uses TRBV19 and TRBJ2-3, with D perhaps TRBD2 (7 bases). Trimming removed 0 bases from V and 2 bases from J, with 12 bases in between. The CDR3 runs 16 residues. Germline loops: CDR1 LNHDA, CDR2 SQIVND (reference sequence). The CDR3 loop reads CASSIDWGGHTDTQYF. In nucleotides, the CDR3 is TGTGCCAGTAGTATAGATTGGGGGGGCCACACAGATACGCAGTATTTT.

The rearrangement uses TRBV13 and TRBJ1-1; 9 bases are shared with TRBD1. Germline loops: CDR1 PRHDT, CDR2 FYEKMQ (reference sequence). The CDR3 contains 16 residues. V trimming: 5 bases; J trimming: 1 base; junction bases outside the gene matches: 8. The CDR3 reads CASSALTGGGNTEAFF. CDR3 sequence (DNA): TGTGCCAGCAGCGCATTGACAGGGGGAGGGAACACTGAAGCTTTCTTT.

This chain connects TRBV6-4 to TRBJ2-5; either TRBD1 or TRBD2 may supply D (5 bases each). V shed 10 bases and J shed 4 bases, with 16 bases lying between them. CDR3 length: 13 amino acids. The germline V gene encodes CDR1 MRHNA and CDR2 SNTAGT. The CDR3 sequence: CATSRDHGETQYF. CDR3 DNA: TGTGCCACCTCCCGGGACCACGGAGAGACCCAGTACTTC.

This chain connects TRBV19 to TRBJ2-7; D gene ambiguous. This CDR3 is 13 amino acids long. Germline CDR1 reads LNHDA; CDR2 reads SQIVND (reference sequence). The V end lost 2 bases, the J end lost 0 bases, and 5 bases lay between the germline ends. CDR3 protein: CASSIIHSYEQYF. For the CDR3, the DNA is TGTGCCAGTAGTATAATCCACTCCTACGAGCAGTACTTC.

V and J are TRBV29-1 and TRBJ2-7; D not resolved. The germline CDR1 and CDR2 sequences are SQVTM and ANQGSEA. V lost 0 bases and J lost 9, with 12 bases in between. This CDR3 has 12 residues. The CDR3 DNA is TGCAGCGTTGAAGATCGGCTAGGGTGGCAGTACTTC. Residues: CSVEDRLGWQYF.

The chain is built from TRBV11-2 and TRBJ1-1; tentative D call: TRBD1 (6 bases). Germline V gene sequence: CDR1 SGHAT, CDR2 FQNNGV. The CDR3 length is 16 residues. Trimming pared 5 bases from V and 6 bases from J, leaving 22 bases between. The CDR3 reads CASSPINRERSPEAFF. The CDR3 DNA reads as TGTGCCAGCAGCCCAATCAACAGGGAGCGGAGTCCTGAAGCTTTCTTT. Based on the CDR3 plus reference TRBV11-2 and TRBJ1-1, the full variable domain is EAGVAQSPRYKIIEKRQSVAFWCNPISGHATLYWYQQILGQGPKLLIQFQNNGVVDDSQLPKDRFSAERLKGVDSTLKIQPAKLEDSAVYLCASSPINRERSPEAFFGQGTRLTVV.

The rearrangement joins TRBV7-3 to TRBJ1-1; D not resolved. V was pared by 2 bases and J by 7 bases, with 14 bases between. This CDR3 is built from 14 residues. Germline lookup yields CDR1 SGHTA and CDR2 FQGTGA. CDR3 DNA: TGTGCCAGCAGCTTAGAAGGCCGGGTCGGTGAAGCTTTCTTT. Its protein product is CASSLEGRVGEAFF.

The chain recombines TRBV29-1 with TRBJ2-3, with TRBD2 matching 13 bases. The CDR3 has 15 amino acids. V was clipped by 7 bases and J by 4 bases; unmatched bases: 8. From germline, CDR1 is SQVTM and CDR2 ANQGSEA. Here the CDR3 reads CSAQLAGGSADTQYF. The DNA of the CDR3 is TGCAGCGCCCAACTAGCGGGGGGGAGCGCAGATACGCAGTATTTT.